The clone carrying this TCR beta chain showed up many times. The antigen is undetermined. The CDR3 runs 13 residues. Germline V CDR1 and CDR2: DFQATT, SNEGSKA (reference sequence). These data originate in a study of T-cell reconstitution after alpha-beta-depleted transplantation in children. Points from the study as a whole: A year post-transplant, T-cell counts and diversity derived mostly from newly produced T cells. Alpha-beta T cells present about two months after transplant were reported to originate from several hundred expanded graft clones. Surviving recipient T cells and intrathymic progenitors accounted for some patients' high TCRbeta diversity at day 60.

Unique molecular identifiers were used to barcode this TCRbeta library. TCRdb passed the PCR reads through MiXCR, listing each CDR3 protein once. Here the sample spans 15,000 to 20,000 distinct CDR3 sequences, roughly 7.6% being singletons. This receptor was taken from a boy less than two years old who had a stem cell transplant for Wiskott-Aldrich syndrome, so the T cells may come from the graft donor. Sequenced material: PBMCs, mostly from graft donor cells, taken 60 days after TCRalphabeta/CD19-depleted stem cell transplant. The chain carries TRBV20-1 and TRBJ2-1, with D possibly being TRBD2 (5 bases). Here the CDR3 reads CSSGRGPNNEQFF. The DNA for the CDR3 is TGCAGCTCCGGACGCGGGCCCAACAATGAGCAGTTCTTC.